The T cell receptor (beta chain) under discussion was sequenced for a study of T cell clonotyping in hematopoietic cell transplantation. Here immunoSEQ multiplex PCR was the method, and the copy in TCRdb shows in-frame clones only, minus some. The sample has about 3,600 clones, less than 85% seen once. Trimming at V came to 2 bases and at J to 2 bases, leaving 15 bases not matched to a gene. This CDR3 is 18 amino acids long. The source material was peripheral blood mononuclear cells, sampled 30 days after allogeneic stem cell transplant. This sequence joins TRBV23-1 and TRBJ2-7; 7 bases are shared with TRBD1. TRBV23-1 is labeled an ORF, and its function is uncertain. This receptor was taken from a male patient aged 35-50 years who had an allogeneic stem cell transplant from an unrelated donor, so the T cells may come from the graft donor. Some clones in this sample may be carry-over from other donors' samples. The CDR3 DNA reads TGCGCCAGCAGTCAAACCGGGACAGAATCTAGAAGGACCTACGAGCAGTACTTC. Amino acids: CASSQTGTESRRTYEQYF.